A selection of T cell receptor beta chains follows, all from one sample in a study of cytomegalovirus exposure and HLA in healthy donors. The repertoire was sequenced with immunoSEQ multiplex PCR; TCRdb's copy has only in-frame clones and lacks some. The sample consists of some 130,000 clones, just over 70% of them appearing once. The specimen sequenced was PBMCs. The source of these receptors is a woman aged 55 to 70 in good health and CMV-seropositive. The CDR3 runs from the conserved cysteine through the conserved F or W. A D gene is named only where the DNA matches it firmly. Clone size appears in some rows only: once, few, many, or a class for an expanded clone.

CASSQRGDYNSPLHF	TGCGCCAGCAGCCAAAGAGGTGACTATAATTCCCCCCTCCACTTT	TRBV4-1	NA	TRBJ1-6	NA
CASSSAPTGAIYEQYF	TGTGCCAGCAGCTCCGCCCCGACAGGGGCGATCTACGAGCAGTACTTC	TRBV5-6	TRBD1	TRBJ2-7	NA
CASSPDLQEGQPQHF	TGTGCCAGCAGTCCGGACCTCCAAGAGGGTCAGCCCCAGCATTTT	TRBV11-1	NA	TRBJ1-5	NA
CASSSRGRAGYNEQFF	TGTGCCAGCAGCTCGCGCGGGAGGGCGGGCTACAATGAGCAGTTCTTC	TRBV7-3	TRBD2	TRBJ2-1	few
CASSLQQGNTEAFF	TGTGCCAGCAGCCTGCAACAGGGGAACACTGAAGCTTTCTTT	TRBV7-9	NA	TRBJ1-1	NA
CASSQGDSPYEQYF	TGTGCCAGCAGCCAAGGGGACAGCCCCTACGAGCAGTACTTC	TRBV9	TRBD1	TRBJ2-7	NA
CSVEWGVGQPQHF	TGCAGCGTTGAATGGGGGGTCGGGCAGCCCCAGCATTTT	TRBV29-1	NA	TRBJ1-5	NA
CASSTGAPNYGYTF	TGTGCCAGCAGCACAGGGGCGCCTAACTATGGCTACACCTTC	TRBV6-5	TRBD1	TRBJ1-2	NA
CASGSGGGTDTQYF	TGTGCCAGCGGCTCGGGCGGGGGCACAGATACGCAGTATTTT	TRBV6-4	NA	TRBJ2-3	NA
CASSVGRGGFSTNEKLFF	TGTGCCAGCAGCGTAGGACGAGGAGGGTTCTCAACTAATGAAAAACTGTTTTTT	TRBV9	NA	TRBJ1-4	NA
CASSLGGGGREQYF	TGTGCCAGCAGCTTAGGGGGCGGGGGCCGCGAGCAGTACTTC	TRBV7-6	NA	TRBJ2-7	NA
CASSPWDRTQETQYF	TGTGCCAGCAGCCCCTGGGACAGAACCCAAGAGACCCAGTACTTC	TRBV5-6	TRBD1	TRBJ2-5	NA
CASSLVFNTGELFF	TGTGCCAGCAGCTTGGTATTCAACACCGGGGAGCTGTTTTTT	TRBV5-5	NA	TRBJ2-2	NA
CASSLSGDEQYF	TGTGCCAGCAGCCTTTCAGGGGACGAGCAGTACTTC	TRBV7-3	NA	TRBJ2-7	NA
CASSPLAGVSSYNEQFF	TGCGCCAGCAGCCCTTTAGCGGGGGTTAGCTCCTACAATGAGCAGTTCTTC	TRBV5-1	TRBD2	TRBJ2-1	NA
CASTPLGGMPRETQYF	TGTGCCAGTACGCCCCTGGGGGGGATGCCTCGGGAGACCCAGTACTTC	TRBV19	TRBD2	TRBJ2-5	NA
CASSHHRVDGYTF	TGTGCCAGCAGCCACCACAGGGTGGATGGCTACACCTTC	TRBV7-8	NA	TRBJ1-2	NA
CASSQGGRVYGYTF	TGCGCCAGCAGCCAGGGAGGACGCGTCTATGGCTACACCTTC	TRBV4-1	NA	TRBJ1-2	NA
CASGLPTAGGYTF	TGTGCTAGTGGTCTCCCGACAGCGGGGGGCTACACCTTC	TRBV12-5	NA	TRBJ1-2	NA
CASSLSSSEQYF	TGTGCCAGCAGCTTGTCAAGCTCCGAGCAGTACTTC	TRBV5-4	NA	TRBJ2-7	NA
CASGRGSSNSGANVLTF	TGTGCCAGCGGCAGGGGGTCCTCCAACTCTGGGGCCAACGTCCTGACTTTC	TRBV27	TRBD1	TRBJ2-6	NA
CASMAGSSYQPQHF	TGTGCCAGCATGGCAGGGTCCTCCTATCAGCCCCAGCATTTT	TRBV2	NA	TRBJ1-5	few
CASSLTGLIQETQYF	TGTGCCAGCAGTCTAACGGGACTCATACAAGAGACCCAGTACTTC	TRBV27	NA	TRBJ2-5	NA
CASRTGTGLFYGYTF	TGTGCCAGTAGGACCGGGACAGGCCTGTTCTATGGCTACACCTTC	TRBV19	TRBD1	TRBJ1-2	NA
CASSRLQPSYEQYF	TGTGCCAGCAGTCGACTGCAGCCCTCCTACGAGCAGTACTTC	TRBV5-8	NA	TRBJ2-7	NA
CASSHDRVADTIYF	TGCGCCAGCAGCCATGACAGGGTGGCGGACACCATATATTTT	TRBV4-1	TRBD1	TRBJ1-3	NA
CASSDQSLHF	TGTGCCAGCAGTGACCAGTCCCTCCACTTT	TRBV6-1	NA	TRBJ1-6	NA
CASSPAGSTEAFF	TGTGCCAGCAGCCCCGCAGGGTCAACTGAAGCTTTCTTT	TRBV9	NA	TRBJ1-1	NA
CASRLNRVSNQPQHF	TGTGCCAGCAGGCTTAACAGGGTTAGCAATCAGCCCCAGCATTTT	TRBV6-5	NA	TRBJ1-5	NA
CASSSLQGATNEKLFF	TGCGCCAGCAGCTCTCTCCAGGGGGCAACTAATGAAAAACTGTTTTTT	TRBV5-1	TRBD1	TRBJ1-4	NA
CASTSRGSQGYTF	TGTGCCAGCACCTCCCGAGGGTCGCAGGGCTACACCTTC	TRBV11-2	NA	TRBJ1-2	NA
CATSSRQDLNTEAFF	TGTGCCACCAGCAGTCGACAGGATCTGAACACTGAAGCTTTCTTT	TRBV15	NA	TRBJ1-1	few
CASSFVGGNTGELFF	TGTGCCAGCAGCTTCGTCGGGGGTAACACCGGGGAGCTGTTTTTT	TRBV11-2	NA	TRBJ2-2	NA
CASSYSGGNTEAFF	TGTGCCAGCAGTTACTCGGGGGGGAACACTGAAGCTTTCTTT	TRBV6-5	NA	TRBJ1-1	few
CATRDRISSYNEQFF	TGTGCCACCAGGGACAGGATTAGCTCCTACAATGAGCAGTTCTTC	TRBV6-1	TRBD1	TRBJ2-1	NA
CASSGQGGHYGYTF	TGTGCCAGCAGCGGACAGGGGGGCCACTATGGCTACACCTTC	TRBV9	TRBD1	TRBJ1-2	NA
CASSFTLAGATGELFF	TGCGCCAGCAGCTTTACACTAGCGGGGGCCACCGGGGAGCTGTTTTTT	TRBV5-1	TRBD2	TRBJ2-2	few
CASSLSVGAIGYTF	TGTGCCAGCAGTTTATCGGTGGGGGCCATTGGCTACACCTTC	TRBV27	NA	TRBJ1-2	NA
CASSPAGTGDGRAF	TGTGCCAGCAGCCCGGCCGGGACAGGGGACGGCAGGGCTTTT	TRBV4-2	TRBD1	TRBJ1-4	NA
CASSQEGAEGNTIYF	TGTGCCAGCAGCCAAGAAGGGGCGGAAGGAAACACCATATATTTT	TRBV4-2	NA	TRBJ1-3	few
CASSSQSYEQYF	TGTGCCAGCAGCTCCCAATCCTACGAGCAGTACTTC	TRBV5-4	NA	TRBJ2-7	NA
CASSLNRDRVNEKLFF	TGCGCCAGCAGCCTGAACCGGGACAGAGTTAATGAAAAACTGTTTTTT	TRBV4-1	TRBD1	TRBJ1-4	NA
CASSLEGAQSEEQYF	TGTGCCAGCAGCTTGGAGGGGGCCCAGTCGGAAGAGCAGTACTTC	TRBV5-8	TRBD1	TRBJ2-7	NA
CASSLTRDRVNEKLFF	TGTGCCAGCAGCTTGACCCGGGACAGAGTTAATGAAAAACTGTTTTTT	TRBV5-6	TRBD1	TRBJ1-4	NA
CASSLQGPNYGYTF	TGTGCCAGCAGCTTACAGGGCCCCAACTATGGCTACACCTTC	TRBV2	NA	TRBJ1-2	NA
CSSSLREGSDF	TGTTCCAGCAGCCTCCGGGAGGGCTCAGACTTT	TRBV7-9	NA	TRBJ1-1	NA
CARSLLVVGRDNEQFF	TGTGCCAGAAGCTTGTTGGTGGTCGGGCGGGACAATGAGCAGTTCTTC	TRBV5-3	NA	TRBJ2-1	NA